The present T cell receptor beta chain was sequenced within a study of T cell changes during pregnancy in multiple sclerosis. Generated by immunoSEQ multiplex PCR, the TCRdb table keeps only in-frame clones and is missing some. The table has roughly 41,000 clones, 85% to 90% seen once. V shed 6 bases, J shed 0 bases, and the junction held 4 bases outside the gene matches. Per germline, CDR1 LNHDA and CDR2 SQIVND (reference sequence). The CDR3 length is 17 residues. The receptor's source is a female donor with multiple sclerosis, enrolled in a pregnancy study. This rearrangement joins TRBV19 to TRBJ2-2; 13 nucleotides match TRBD2. The sample here was CD8+ T cells from peripheral blood mononuclear cells, taken in the third trimester of pregnancy. The CDR3 nucleotides are TGTGCCAGTAGGACGGGACTAGCGGGGCCGAACACCGGGGAGCTGTTTTTT. This gives the protein CASRTGLAGPNTGELFF.